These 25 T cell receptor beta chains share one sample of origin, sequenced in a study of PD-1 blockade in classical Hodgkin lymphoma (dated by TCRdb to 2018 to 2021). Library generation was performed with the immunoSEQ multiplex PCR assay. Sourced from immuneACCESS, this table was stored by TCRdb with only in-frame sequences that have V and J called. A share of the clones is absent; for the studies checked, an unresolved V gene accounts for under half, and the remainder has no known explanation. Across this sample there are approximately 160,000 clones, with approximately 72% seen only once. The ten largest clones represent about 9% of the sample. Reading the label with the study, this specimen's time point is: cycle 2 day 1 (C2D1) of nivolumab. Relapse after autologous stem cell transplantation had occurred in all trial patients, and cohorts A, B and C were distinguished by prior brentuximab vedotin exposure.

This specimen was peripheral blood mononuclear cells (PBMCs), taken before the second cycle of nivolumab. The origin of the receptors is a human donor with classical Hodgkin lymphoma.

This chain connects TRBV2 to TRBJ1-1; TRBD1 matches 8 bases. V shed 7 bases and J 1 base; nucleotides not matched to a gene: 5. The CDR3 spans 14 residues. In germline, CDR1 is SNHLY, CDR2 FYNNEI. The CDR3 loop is CASNRGTGNTEAFF. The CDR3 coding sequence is TGTGCCAGCAATCGGGGGACAGGGAACACTGAAGCTTTCTTT. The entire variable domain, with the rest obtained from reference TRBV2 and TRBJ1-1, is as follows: EPEVTQTPSHQVTQMGQEVILRCVPISNHLYFYWYRQILGQKVEFLVSFYNNEISEKSEIFDDQFSVERPDGSNFTLKIRSTKLEDSAMYFCASNRGTGNTEAFFGQGTRLTVV.

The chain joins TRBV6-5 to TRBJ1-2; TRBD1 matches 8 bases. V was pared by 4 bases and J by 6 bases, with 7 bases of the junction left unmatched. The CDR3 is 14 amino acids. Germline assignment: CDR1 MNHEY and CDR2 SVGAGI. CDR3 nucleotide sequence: TGTGCCAGCAGTTTCACTGGACAGGGAGATGGCTACACCTTC. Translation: CASSFTGQGDGYTF.

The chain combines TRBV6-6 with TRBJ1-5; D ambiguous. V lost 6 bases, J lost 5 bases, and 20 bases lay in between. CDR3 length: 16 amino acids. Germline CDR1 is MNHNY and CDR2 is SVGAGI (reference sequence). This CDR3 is CASSQSGPRRDQPQHF. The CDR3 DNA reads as TGTGCCAGCAGCCAATCGGGCCCTAGGAGGGATCAGCCCCAGCATTTT.

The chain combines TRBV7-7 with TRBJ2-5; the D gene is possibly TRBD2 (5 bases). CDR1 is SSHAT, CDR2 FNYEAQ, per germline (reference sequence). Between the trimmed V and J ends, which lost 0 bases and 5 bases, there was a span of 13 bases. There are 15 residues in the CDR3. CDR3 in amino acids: CASSLALGPGETQYF. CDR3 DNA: TGTGCCAGCAGCTTAGCGCTCGGGCCGGGGGAGACCCAGTACTTC. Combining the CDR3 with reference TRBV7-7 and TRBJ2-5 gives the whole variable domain GAGVSQSPRYKVTKRGQDVTLRCDPISSHATLYWYQQALGQGPEFLTYFNYEAQPDKSGLPSDRFSAERPEGSISTLTIQRTEQRDSAMYRCASSLALGPGETQYFGPGTRLLVL.

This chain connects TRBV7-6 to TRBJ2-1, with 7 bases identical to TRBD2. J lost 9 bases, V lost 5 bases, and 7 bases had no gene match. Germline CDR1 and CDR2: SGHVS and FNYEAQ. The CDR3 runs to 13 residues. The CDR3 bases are TGTGCCAGCAGCCCAACGGCGGGGGTTGAGCAGTTCTTC. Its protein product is CASSPTAGVEQFF.

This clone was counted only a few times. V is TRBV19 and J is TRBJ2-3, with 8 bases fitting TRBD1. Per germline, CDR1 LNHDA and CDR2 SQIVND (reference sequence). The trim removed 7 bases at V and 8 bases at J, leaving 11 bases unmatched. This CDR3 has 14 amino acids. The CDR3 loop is CASKFGQGSGTQYF. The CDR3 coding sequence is TGTGCCAGTAAATTCGGACAGGGAAGTGGTACGCAGTATTTT.

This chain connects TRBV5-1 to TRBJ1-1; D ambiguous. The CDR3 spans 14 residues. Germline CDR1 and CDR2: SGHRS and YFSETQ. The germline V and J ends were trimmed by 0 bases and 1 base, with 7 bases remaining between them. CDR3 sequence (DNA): TGCGCCAGCAGCTTGGCCGCGGCGAACACTGAAGCTTTCTTT. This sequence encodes CASSLAAANTEAFF.

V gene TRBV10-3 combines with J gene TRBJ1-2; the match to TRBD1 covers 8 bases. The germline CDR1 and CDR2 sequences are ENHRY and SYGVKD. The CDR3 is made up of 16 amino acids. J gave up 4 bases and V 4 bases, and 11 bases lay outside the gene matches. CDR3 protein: CAISADRGPFSYGYTF. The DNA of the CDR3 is TGTGCCATCAGTGCCGACAGGGGACCCTTTTCCTATGGCTACACCTTC.

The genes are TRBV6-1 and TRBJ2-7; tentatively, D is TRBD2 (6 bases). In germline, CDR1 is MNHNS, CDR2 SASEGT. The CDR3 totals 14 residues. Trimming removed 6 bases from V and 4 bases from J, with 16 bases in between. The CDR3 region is CASRKVGGNYEQYF. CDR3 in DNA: TGTGCCAGCAGGAAAGTGGGAGGAAATTACGAGCAGTACTTC.

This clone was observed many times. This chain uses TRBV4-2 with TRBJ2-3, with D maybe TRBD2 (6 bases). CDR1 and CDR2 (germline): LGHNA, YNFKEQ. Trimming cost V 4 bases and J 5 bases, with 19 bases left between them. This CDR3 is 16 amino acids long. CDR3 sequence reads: CASSRRGGDGGDTQYF. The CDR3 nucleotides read TGTGCCAGCAGCCGCCGCGGAGGGGATGGTGGAGATACGCAGTATTTT.

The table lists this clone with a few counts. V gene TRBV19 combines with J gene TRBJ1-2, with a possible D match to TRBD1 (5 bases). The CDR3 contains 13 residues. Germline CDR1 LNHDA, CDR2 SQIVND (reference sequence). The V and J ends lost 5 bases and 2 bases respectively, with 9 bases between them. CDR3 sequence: CASSETENYGYTF. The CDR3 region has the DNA TGTGCCAGTAGTGAGACAGAGAACTATGGCTACACCTTC.

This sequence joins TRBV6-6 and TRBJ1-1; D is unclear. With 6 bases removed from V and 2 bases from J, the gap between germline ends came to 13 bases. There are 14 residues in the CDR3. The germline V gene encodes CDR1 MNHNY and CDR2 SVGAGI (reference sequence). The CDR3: CASRTLAPNTEAFF. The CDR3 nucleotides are TGTGCCAGCAGGACCCTGGCCCCCAACACTGAAGCTTTCTTT.

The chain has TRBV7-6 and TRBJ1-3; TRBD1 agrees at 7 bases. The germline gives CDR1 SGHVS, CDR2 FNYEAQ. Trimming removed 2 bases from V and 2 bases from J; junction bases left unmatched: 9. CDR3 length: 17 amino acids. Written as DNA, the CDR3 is TGTGCCAGCAGCTTAACTCTCGGGACAGACACTGGAAACACCATATATTTT. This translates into CASSLTLGTDTGNTIYF.

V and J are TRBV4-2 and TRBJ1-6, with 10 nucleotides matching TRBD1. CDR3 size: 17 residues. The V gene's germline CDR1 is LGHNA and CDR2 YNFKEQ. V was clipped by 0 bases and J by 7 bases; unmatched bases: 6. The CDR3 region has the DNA TGTGCCAGCAGCCAAGAAGGGACAGGGGTTAGCAATTCACCCCTCCACTTT. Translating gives CASSQEGTGVSNSPLHF.

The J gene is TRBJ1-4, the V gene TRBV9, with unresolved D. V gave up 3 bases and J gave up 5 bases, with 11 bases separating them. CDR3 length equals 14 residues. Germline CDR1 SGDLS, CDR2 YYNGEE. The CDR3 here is CASSGVIGNEKLFF. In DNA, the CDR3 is TGTGCCAGCAGCGGAGTAATCGGGAATGAAAAACTGTTTTTT.

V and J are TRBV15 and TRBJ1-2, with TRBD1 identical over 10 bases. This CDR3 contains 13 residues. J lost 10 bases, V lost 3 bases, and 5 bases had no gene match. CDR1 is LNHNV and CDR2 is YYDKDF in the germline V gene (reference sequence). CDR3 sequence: CATSRGTGAVYTF. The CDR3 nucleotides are TGTGCCACCAGCAGGGGGACAGGGGCTGTCTACACCTTC.

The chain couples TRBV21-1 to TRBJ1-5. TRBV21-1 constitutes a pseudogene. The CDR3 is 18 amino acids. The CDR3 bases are TGTGCCAGCAGCAAAGTGGGCGAGGATAAATATAGCAATCAGCCCCAGCATTTT. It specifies CASSKVGEDKYSNQPQHF.

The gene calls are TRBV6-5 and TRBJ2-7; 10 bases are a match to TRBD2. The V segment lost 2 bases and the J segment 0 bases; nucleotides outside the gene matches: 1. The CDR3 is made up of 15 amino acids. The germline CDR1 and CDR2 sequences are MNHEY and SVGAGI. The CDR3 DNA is TGTGCCAGCAGTTACCTAGCGGGGGACTCCTACGAGCAGTACTTC. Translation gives CASSYLAGDSYEQYF.

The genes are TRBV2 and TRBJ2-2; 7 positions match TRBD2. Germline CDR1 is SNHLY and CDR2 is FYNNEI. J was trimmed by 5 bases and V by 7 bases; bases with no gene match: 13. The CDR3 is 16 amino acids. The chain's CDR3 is CASTPSEGGLTGELFF. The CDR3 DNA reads TGTGCCAGCACCCCGTCGGAGGGAGGGCTTACCGGGGAGCTGTTTTTT.

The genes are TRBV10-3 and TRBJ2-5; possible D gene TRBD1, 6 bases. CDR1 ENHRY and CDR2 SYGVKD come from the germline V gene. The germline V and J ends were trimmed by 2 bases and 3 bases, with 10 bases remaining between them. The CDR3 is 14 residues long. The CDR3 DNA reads TGTGCCATCAGTGAGGGGGCAGGGGAAGAGACCCAGTACTTC. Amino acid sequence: CAISEGAGEETQYF.

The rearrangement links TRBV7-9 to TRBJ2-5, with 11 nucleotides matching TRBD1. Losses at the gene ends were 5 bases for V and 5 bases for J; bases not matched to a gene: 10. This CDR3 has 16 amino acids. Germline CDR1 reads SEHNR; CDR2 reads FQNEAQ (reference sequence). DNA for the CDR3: TGTGCCAGCAGCCCTGGACAGGGGGCGCGCTCGGAGACCCAGTACTTC. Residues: CASSPGQGARSETQYF. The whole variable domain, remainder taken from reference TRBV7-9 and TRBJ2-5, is DTGVSQNPRHKITKRGQNVTFRCDPISEHNRLYWYRQTLGQGPEFLTYFQNEAQLEKSRLLSDRFSAERPKGSFSTLEIQRTEQGDSAMYLCASSPGQGARSETQYFGPGTRLLVL.

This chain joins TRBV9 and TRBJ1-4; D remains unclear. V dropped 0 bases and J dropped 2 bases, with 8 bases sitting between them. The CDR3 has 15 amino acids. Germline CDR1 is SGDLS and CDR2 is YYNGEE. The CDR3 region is CASSVAPATNEKLFF. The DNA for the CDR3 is TGTGCCAGCAGCGTAGCCCCGGCGACTAATGAAAAACTGTTTTTT.

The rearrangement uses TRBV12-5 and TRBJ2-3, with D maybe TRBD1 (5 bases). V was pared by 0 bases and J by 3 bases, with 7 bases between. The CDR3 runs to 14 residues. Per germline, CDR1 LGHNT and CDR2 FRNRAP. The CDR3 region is CASGLVGLTDTQYF. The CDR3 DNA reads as TGTGCTAGTGGTTTGGTGGGGCTAACAGATACGCAGTATTTT.

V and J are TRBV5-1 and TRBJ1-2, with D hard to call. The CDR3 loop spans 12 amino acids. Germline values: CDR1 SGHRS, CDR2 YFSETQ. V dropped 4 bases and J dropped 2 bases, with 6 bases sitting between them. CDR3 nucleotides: TGCGCCAGCAGCCCCCAGAACTATGGCTACACCTTC. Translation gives CASSPQNYGYTF.

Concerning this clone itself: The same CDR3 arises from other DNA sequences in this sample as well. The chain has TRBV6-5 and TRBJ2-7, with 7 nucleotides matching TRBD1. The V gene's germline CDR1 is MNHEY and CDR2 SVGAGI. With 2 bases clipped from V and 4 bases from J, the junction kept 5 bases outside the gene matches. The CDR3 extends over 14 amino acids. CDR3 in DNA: TGTGCCAGCAGTTACGGAAGGGACAGTTACGAGCAGTACTTC. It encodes CASSYGRDSYEQYF.